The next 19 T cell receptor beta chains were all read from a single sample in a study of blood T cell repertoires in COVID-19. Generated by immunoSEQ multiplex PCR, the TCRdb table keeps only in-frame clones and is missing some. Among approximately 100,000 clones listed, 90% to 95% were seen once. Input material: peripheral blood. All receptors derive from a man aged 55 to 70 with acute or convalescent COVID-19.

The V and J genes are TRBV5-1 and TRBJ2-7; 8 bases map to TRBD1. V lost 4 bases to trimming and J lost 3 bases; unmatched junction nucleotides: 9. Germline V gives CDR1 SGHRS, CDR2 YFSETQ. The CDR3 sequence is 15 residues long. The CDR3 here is CASSRIIGTGYEQYV. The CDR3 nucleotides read TGCGCCAGCAGCCGAATTATAGGGACAGGCTACGAGCAGTACGTC.

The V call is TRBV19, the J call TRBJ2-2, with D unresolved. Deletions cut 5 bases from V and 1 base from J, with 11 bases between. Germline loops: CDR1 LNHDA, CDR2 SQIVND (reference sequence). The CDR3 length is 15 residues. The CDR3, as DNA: TGTGCCAGTAGTGCCAGGTTGGGGAACACCGGGGAGCTGTTTTTT. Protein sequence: CASSARLGNTGELFF.

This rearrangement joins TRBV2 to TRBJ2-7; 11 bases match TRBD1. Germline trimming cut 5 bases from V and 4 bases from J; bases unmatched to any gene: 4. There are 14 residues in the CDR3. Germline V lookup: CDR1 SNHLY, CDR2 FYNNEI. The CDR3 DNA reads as TGTGCCAGCAGTTTTAGGGACAGGGGGTACGAGCAGTACTTC. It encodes CASSFRDRGYEQYF.

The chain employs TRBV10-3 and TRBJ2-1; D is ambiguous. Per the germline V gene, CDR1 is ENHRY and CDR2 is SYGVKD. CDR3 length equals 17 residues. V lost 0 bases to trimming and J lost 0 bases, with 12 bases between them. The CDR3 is CAISESQTFGSYNEQFF. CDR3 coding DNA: TGTGCCATCAGTGAGTCACAGACGTTCGGCTCCTACAATGAGCAGTTCTTC.

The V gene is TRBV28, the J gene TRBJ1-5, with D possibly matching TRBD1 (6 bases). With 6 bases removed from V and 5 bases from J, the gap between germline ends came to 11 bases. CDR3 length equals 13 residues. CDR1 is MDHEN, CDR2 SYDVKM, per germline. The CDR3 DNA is TGTGCCAGCAGGGGGGGGCTCGATCAGCCCCAGCATTTT. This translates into CASRGGLDQPQHF.

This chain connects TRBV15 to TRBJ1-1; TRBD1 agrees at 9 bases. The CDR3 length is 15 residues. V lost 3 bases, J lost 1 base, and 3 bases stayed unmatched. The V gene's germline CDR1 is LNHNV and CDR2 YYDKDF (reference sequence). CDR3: CATSSGTGRNTEAFF. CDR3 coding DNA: TGTGCCACCAGCAGTGGGACAGGGCGGAACACTGAAGCTTTCTTT. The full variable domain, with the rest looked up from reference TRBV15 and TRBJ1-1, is DAMVIQNPRYQVTQFGKPVTLSCSQTLNHNVMYWYQQKSSQAPKLLFHYYDKDFNNEADTPDNFQSRRPNTSFCFLDIRSPGLGDTAMYLCATSSGTGRNTEAFFGQGTRLTVV.

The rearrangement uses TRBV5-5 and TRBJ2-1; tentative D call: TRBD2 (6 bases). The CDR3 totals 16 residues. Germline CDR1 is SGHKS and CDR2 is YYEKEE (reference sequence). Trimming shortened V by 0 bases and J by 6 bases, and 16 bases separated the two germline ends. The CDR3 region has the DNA TGTGCCAGCAGCTTGGGTACCCTCGGGACTGGCAATGAGCAGTTCTTC. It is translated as CASSLGTLGTGNEQFF.

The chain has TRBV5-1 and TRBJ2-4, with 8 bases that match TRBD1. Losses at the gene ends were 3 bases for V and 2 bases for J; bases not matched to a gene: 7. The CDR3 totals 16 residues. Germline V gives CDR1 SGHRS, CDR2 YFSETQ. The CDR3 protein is CASSSRQGSTKNIQYF. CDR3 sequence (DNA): TGCGCCAGCAGCTCACGACAGGGGTCGACCAAAAACATTCAGTACTTC.

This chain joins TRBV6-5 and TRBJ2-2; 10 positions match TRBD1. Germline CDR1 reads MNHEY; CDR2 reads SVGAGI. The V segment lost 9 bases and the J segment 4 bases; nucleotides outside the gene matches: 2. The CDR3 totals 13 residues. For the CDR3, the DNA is TGTGCCAGTCGACAGGGGGCCACCGGGGAGCTGTTTTTT. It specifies CASRQGATGELFF.

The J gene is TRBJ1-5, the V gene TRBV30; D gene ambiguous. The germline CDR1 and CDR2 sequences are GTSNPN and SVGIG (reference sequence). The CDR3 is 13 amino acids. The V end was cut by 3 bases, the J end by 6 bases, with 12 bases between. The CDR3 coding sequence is TGTGCCTGGAGCCCCGACTCGGCTCAGCCCCAGCATTTT. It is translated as CAWSPDSAQPQHF.

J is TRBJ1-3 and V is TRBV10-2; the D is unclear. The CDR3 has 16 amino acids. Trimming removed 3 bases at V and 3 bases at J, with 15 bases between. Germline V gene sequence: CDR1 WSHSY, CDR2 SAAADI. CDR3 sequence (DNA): TGCGCCAGCAGTGAATGGGCAGAAAAAAATGGAAACACCATATATTTT. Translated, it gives CASSEWAEKNGNTIYF.

The CDR3 DNA reads as TGTGCCAGCAGTTTCAGGGCAGGCGGCTACACCTTC. Translating gives CASSFRAGGYTF. This chain joins TRBV28 and TRBJ1-2; a weak D match, TRBD1 (5 bases). Germline loops: CDR1 MDHEN, CDR2 SYDVKM. The CDR3 runs to 12 residues. Trimming removed 3 bases at V and 8 bases at J, with 10 bases between.

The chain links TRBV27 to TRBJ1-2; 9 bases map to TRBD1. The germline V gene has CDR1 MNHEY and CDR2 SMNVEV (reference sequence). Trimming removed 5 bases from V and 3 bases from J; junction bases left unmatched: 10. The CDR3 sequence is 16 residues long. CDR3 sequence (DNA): TGTGCCAGCAGTGCCGGAACAGGGGGCGCCCACTATGGCTACACCTTC. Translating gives CASSAGTGGAHYGYTF.

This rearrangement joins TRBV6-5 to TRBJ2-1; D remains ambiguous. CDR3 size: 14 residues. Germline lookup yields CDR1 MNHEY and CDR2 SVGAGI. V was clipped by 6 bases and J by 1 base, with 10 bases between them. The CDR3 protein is CASRNYDSYNEQFF. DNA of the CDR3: TGTGCCAGCAGGAACTATGATTCCTACAATGAGCAGTTCTTC.

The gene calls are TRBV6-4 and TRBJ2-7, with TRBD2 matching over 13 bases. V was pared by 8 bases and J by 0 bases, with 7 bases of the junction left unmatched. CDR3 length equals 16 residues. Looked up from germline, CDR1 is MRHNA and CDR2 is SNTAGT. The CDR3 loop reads CASQTSGRPSSYEQYF. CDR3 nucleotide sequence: TGTGCCAGCCAGACTAGCGGGAGGCCAAGCTCCTACGAGCAGTACTTC.

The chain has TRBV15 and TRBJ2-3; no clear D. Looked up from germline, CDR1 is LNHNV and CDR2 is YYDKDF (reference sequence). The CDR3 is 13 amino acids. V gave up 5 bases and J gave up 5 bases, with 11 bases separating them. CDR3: CATSQVVRDTQYF. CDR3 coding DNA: TGTGCCACCAGCCAGGTGGTCAGAGATACGCAGTATTTT.

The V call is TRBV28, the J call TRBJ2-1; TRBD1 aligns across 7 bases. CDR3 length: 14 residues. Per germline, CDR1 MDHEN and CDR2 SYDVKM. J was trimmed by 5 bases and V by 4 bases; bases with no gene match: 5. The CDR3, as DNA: TGTGCCAGCAGTTCCCCGGGACAGAACAATGAGCAGTTCTTC. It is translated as CASSSPGQNNEQFF.

CDR3 bases: TGTGCCGTAGAGGGGGCAGGAGGCTATGGCTACACCTTC. It encodes CAVEGAGGYGYTF. The V call is TRBV7-9, the J call TRBJ1-2, with 7 bases aligning to TRBD1. With V trimmed by 11 bases and J by 4 bases, 10 bases remained unmatched. Per germline, CDR1 SEHNR and CDR2 FQNEAQ (reference sequence). This CDR3 is built from 13 residues. Complete variable domain (other parts from reference TRBV7-9 and TRBJ1-2): DTGVSQNPRHKITKRGQNVTFRCDPISEHNRLYWYRQTLGQGPEFLTYFQNEAQLEKSRLLSDRFSAERPKGSFSTLEIQRTEQGDSAMYLCAVEGAGGYGYTFGSGTRLTVV.

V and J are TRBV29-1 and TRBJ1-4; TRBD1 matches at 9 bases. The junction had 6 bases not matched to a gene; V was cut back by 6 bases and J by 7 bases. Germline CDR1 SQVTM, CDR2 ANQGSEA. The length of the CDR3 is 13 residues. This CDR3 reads CSVLDRGAEKLFF. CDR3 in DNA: TGCAGCGTCCTCGACAGGGGGGCTGAAAAACTGTTTTTT.